This TCR beta chain is drawn from a study of technical replicates of blood from a few donors. The method was immunoSEQ multiplex PCR; TCRdb's version includes in-frame clones alone and lacks a portion of them. The sample records some 82,000 clones, roughly 97% being singletons. CDR1 KGHSH and CDR2 LQKENI come from the germline V gene. The length of the CDR3 is 13 residues. V shed 3 bases and J shed 6 bases, with 8 bases lying between them. The V call is TRBV18, the J call TRBJ2-2; the D is unclear. This receptor was identified in a human donor in good health. The sample consisted of T cells isolated from PBMCs. For the CDR3, the DNA is TGTGCCAGCTCACCTACCACTTCCGGGGAGCTGTTTTTT. Translation: CASSPTTSGELFF.